This T cell receptor (beta chain) was recorded in a study of lymphopenia after photon versus proton radiotherapy. TCRdb keeps only in-frame clones here, not all; method: immunoSEQ multiplex PCR. The sample lists about 12,000 clones, about nine tenths occurring once. Overall study findings and caveats: After the lymphocyte nadir, photon-treated repertoires showed oligoclonal expansion, especially of CD8+ Temra cells. Authors raise, but do not show, better survival with proton therapy. Relative stability marked proton patients; photon patients lost diversity and naive cells.

On this clone: The antigen remains undetermined.

The length of the CDR3 is 13 residues. Trimming pared 0 bases from V and 5 bases from J, leaving 8 bases between. CDR1 and CDR2 from the germline V gene are SGHTA and FQGTGA. This sequence joins TRBV7-3 and TRBJ2-7; unclear D gene. This sequence originates from a man in his fifties or sixties with pancreatic cancer. Sequences were derived from peripheral blood, sampled from a patient treated with photon-based radiotherapy. The DNA of the CDR3 is TGTGCCAGCAGCTTAACGGGCTGGGACGAGCAGTACTTC. Residues: CASSLTGWDEQYF.